This T cell receptor (beta chain) derives from a study of metastatic and nonmetastatic thyroid tumors (TCRdb year 2020). General notes on the study: Repertoires from peripheral blood and from tumor or nodule tissue samples of malignant and benign thyroid patients were compared. Results and caveats for the whole study, not just this receptor: In both blood and tumor samples, TCR beta diversity was reported to be significantly higher in malignant tumors than in benign nodules.

Per the germline V gene (reference sequence), SGHKS is the CDR1 and YYEKEE is the CDR2. Trimming costs V 5 bases and J 2 bases, and their ends lie 12 bases apart. Including cysteine and phenylalanine, the CDR3 has 14 amino acids. Left in the record is the CDR3 DNA by itself, 42 bases read in frame from the first base. Libraries were constructed by PCR. TCRdb shows the sequencer as Illumina HiSeq 4000. High-throughput sequencing was used to profile the TCR beta-chain CDR3 region of each patient. The published analysis was carried out like this. Drawing on CDR3 differences between clinicopathological groups, the researchers built a classifier meant to tell apart patients with distant-metastatic papillary thyroid cancer. The Shannon index was used to measure repertoire diversity, and the Morisita-Horn index was used to measure how similar tumor and blood repertoires were. In TCRdb, the public reads were trimmed at Q25 with fastp and aligned with MiXCR, with productive beta chains retained. The V and J calls were determined by TCRdb, not by the authors. The sample data list 30,000 to 40,000 clones, and around 17% of these were observed just once. The ten largest clones add up to around 12% of the sample.

Before undergoing thyroid surgery, none of the patients had been given any kind of treatment. Patient clinical samples collected from about 2011 to 2018 were retrospectively analysed using T-cell receptor beta sequencing. This clone was detected many times. It lacks a known antigen. Base qualities are missing; no much larger clone stands one base away. The chain links TRBV5-5 with TRBJ2-3; matching of 5 bases hints at TRBD1 as the D gene. What was sequenced was blood. This receptor was taken from a male donor with papillary thyroid cancer or a benign thyroid nodule (not recorded which). Some clones in this sample may be carry-over from other donors' samples. For the CDR3, the sequence is CASRQDLPTDTQYF. The DNA reads as follows: TGTGCCAGCAGACAGGATCTCCCCACAGATACGCAGTATTTT.